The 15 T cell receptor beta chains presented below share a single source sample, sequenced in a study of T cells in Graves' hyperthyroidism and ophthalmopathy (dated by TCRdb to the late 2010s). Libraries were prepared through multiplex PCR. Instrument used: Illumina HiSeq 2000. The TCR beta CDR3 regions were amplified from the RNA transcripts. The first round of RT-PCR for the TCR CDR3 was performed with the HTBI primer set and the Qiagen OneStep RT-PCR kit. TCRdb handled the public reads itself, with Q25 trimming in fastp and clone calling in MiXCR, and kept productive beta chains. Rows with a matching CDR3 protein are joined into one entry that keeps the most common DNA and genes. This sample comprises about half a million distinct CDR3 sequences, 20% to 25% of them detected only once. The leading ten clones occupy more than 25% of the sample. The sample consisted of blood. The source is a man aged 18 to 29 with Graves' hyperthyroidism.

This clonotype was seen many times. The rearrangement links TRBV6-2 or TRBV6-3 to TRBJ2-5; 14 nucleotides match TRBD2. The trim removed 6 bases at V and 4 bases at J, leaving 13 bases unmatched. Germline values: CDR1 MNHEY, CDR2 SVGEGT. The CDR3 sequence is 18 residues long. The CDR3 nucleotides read TGTGCCAGCAGCCCCGGGACTAGCGGGGGCTGGGCAGGAGAGACCCAGTACTTC. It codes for CASSPGTSGGWAGETQYF.

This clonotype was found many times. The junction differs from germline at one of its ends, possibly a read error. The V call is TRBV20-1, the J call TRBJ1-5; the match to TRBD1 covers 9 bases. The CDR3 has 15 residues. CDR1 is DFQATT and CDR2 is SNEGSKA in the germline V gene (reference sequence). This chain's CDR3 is CSASLGTGWVQPQHF. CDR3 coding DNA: TGCAGCGCTAGTCTCGGGACAGGGTGGGTTCAGCCCCAGCATTTT.

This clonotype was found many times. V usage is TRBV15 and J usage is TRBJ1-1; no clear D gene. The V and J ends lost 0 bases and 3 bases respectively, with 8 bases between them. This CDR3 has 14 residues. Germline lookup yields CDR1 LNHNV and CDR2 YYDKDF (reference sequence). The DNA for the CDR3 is TGTGCCACCAGCAGAGATCAGGAAGACACTGAAGCTTTCTTT. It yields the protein CATSRDQEDTEAFF. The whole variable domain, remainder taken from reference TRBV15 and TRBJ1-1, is DAMVIQNPRYQVTQFGKPVTLSCSQTLNHNVMYWYQQKSSQAPKLLFHYYDKDFNNEADTPDNFQSRRPNTSFCFLDIRSPGLGDTAMYLCATSRDQEDTEAFFGQGTRLTVV.

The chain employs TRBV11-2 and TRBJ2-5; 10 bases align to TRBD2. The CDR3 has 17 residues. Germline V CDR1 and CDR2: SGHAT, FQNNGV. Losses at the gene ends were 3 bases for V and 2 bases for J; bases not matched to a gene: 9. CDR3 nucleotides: TGTGCCAGCAGCTTGTATCTAGCGGGAGCTGCACAAGAGACCCAGTACTTC. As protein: CASSLYLAGAAQETQYF.

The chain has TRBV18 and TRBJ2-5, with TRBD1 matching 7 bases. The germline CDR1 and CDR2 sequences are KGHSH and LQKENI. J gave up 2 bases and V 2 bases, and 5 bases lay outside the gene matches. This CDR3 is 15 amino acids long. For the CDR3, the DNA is TGTGCCAGCTCACCAGCAACAGGGGTACAAGAGACCCAGTACTTC. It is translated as CASSPATGVQETQYF.

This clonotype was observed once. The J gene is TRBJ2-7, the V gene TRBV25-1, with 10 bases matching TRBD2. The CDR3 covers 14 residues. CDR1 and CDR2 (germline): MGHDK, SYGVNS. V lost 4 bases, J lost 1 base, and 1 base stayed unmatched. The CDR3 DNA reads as TGTGCCAGCAGTGCTAGCGGGGGATCCTACGAGCAGTACTTC. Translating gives CASSASGGSYEQYF.

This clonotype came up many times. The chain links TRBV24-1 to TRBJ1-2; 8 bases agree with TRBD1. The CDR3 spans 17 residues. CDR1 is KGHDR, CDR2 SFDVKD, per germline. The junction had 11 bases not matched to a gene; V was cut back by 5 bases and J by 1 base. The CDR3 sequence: CATSGPSTGALNYGYTF. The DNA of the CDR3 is TGTGCCACCAGTGGCCCGTCGACAGGGGCTCTTAACTATGGCTACACCTTC.

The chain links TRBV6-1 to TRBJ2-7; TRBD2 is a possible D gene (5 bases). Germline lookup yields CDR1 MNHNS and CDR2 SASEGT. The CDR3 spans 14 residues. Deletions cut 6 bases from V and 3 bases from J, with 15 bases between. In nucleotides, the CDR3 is TGTGCCAGCAGCCTCGCCGGGGAACACTACGAGCAGTACTTC. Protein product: CASSLAGEHYEQYF.

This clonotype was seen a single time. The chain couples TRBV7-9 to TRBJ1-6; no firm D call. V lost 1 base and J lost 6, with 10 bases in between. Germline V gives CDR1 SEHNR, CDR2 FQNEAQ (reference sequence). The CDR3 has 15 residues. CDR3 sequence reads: CASSLGRPANSPLHF. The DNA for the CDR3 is TGTGCCAGCAGCTTAGGGCGACCGGCTAATTCACCCCTCCACTTT.

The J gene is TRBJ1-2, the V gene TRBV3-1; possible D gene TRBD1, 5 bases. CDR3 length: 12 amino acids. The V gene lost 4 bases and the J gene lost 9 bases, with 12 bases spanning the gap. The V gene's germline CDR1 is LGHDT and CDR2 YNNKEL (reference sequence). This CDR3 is CASSLRTGSYTF. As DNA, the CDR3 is TGTGCCAGCAGCCTCCGTACAGGCAGCTACACCTTC.

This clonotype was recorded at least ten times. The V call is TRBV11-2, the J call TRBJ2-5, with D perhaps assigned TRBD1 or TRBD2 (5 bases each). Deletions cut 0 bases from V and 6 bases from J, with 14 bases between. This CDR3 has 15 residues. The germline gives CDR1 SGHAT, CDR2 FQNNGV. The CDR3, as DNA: TGTGCCAGCAGCTTAGATCCGATGGGGGAACAGACCCAGTACTTC. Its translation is CASSLDPMGEQTQYF.

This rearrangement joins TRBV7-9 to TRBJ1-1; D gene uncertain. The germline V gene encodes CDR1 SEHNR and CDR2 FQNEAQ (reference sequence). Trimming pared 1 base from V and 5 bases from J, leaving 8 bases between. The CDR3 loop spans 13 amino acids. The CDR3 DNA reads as TGTGCCAGCAGCTTAGGAATACAGACTGAAGCTTTCTTT. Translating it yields CASSLGIQTEAFF.

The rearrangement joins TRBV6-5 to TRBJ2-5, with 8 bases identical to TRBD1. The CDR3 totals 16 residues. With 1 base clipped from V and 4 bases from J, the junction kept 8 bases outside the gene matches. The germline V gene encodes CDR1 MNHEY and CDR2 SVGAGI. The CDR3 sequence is CASSYYGQGIRETQYF. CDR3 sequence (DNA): TGTGCCAGCAGTTACTATGGACAGGGAATACGAGAGACCCAGTACTTC.

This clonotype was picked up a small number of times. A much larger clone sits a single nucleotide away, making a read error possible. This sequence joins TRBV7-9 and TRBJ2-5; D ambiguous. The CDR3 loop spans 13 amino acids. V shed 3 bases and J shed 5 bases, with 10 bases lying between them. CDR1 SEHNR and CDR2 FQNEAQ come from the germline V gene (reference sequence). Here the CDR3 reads CASSLSIVETQYF. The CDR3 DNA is TGTGCCAGCAGCTTGTCCATAGTGGAGACCCAGTACTTC. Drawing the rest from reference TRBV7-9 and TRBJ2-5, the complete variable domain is DTGVSQNPRHKITKRGQNVTFRCDPISEHNRLYWYRQTLGQGPEFLTYFQNEAQLEKSRLLSDRFSAERPKGSFSTLEIQRTEQGDSAMYLCASSLSIVETQYFGPGTRLLVL.

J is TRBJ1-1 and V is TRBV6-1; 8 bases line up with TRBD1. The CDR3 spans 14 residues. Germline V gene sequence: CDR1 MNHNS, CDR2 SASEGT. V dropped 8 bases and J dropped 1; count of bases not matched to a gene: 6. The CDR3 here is CASGSDRGNTEAFF. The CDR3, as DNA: TGTGCCAGCGGATCAGACAGGGGGAACACTGAAGCTTTCTTT.